This is a list of T cell receptor beta chains from one sample in a study of technical replicates of blood from a few donors. Clones were read by immunoSEQ multiplex PCR, and TCRdb kept only the in-frame ones, dropping some. Here the sample spans 85,000 to 90,000 clones, just under 95% being singletons. The material sequenced was T cells isolated from PBMCs. The source is a human donor in good health. Each CDR3 is given with its conserved first and last residue. The D gene is left open where the match is weak. The size field is filled for only some rows; it gives once, few, many or a size class.

clone_size j_call v_call d_call cdr3_length cdr3_aa cdr3_nt
- TRBJ2-1 TRBV15 - 16 CATSGDRAGEGDEQFF TGTGCCACCAGCGGTGATCGGGCGGGAGAGGGGGATGAGCAGTTCTTC
- TRBJ2-7 TRBV7-9 TRBD2 15 CASSFLAGGSYEQYF TGTGCCAGCAGCTTTCTAGCGGGTGGGTCCTACGAGCAGTACTTC
- TRBJ2-1 TRBV5-8 - 8 CAAEEQFF TGTGCAGCGGAGGAGCAGTTCTTC
few TRBJ1-4 TRBV5-4 - 13 CASSSTGLGKLFF TGTGCCAGCAGCTCCACAGGGTTAGGAAAACTGTTTTTT
- TRBJ2-7 TRBV6-5 TRBD2 15 CASSYSGRAGNEQYF TGTGCCAGCAGCTATAGCGGGAGGGCAGGTAACGAGCAGTACTTC
- TRBJ2-3 TRBV5-1 TRBD2 16 CASSLSGRPPTDTQYF TGCGCCAGCAGCTTAAGCGGGAGGCCCCCCACAGATACGCAGTATTTT
- TRBJ2-1 TRBV29-1 TRBD1 15 CSSTEGTGAYNEQFF TGCAGCTCCACCGAGGGGACAGGGGCCTACAATGAGCAGTTCTTC
- TRBJ2-2 TRBV4-2 TRBD2 16 CASSQELAENTGELFF TGTGCCAGCAGCCAAGAGCTAGCGGAGAACACCGGGGAGCTGTTTTTT
few TRBJ1-5 TRBV9 TRBD1 15 CASSLRGTGNQPQHF TGTGCCAGCAGCTTACGAGGGACAGGGAATCAGCCCCAGCATTTT
- TRBJ2-5 TRBV7-9 - 14 CASSLDGTEETQYF TGTGCCAGCAGCCTCGACGGGACTGAAGAGACCCAGTACTTC
- TRBJ1-5 TRBV27 - 15 CASSSNRDKDQPQHF TGTGCCAGCAGTTCGAACCGGGACAAGGATCAGCCCCAGCATTTT
- TRBJ2-5 TRBV5-1 TRBD2 13 CASSPGLGETQYF TGCGCCAGCAGCCCGGGACTAGGGGAGACCCAGTACTTC
- TRBJ2-1 TRBV5-4 TRBD1 15 CASSGGQSRYNEQFF TGTGCCAGCAGCGGGGGACAGTCACGCTACAATGAGCAGTTCTTC
- TRBJ2-3 TRBV5-8 - 15 CASSPTGLTYEKQYF TGTGCCAGCAGCCCCACGGGTTTGACCTATGAAAAGCAGTATTTT
once TRBJ1-1 TRBV27 - 13 CASSGQVFTEAFF TGTGCCAGTAGCGGGCAGGTCTTCACTGAAGCTTTCTTT